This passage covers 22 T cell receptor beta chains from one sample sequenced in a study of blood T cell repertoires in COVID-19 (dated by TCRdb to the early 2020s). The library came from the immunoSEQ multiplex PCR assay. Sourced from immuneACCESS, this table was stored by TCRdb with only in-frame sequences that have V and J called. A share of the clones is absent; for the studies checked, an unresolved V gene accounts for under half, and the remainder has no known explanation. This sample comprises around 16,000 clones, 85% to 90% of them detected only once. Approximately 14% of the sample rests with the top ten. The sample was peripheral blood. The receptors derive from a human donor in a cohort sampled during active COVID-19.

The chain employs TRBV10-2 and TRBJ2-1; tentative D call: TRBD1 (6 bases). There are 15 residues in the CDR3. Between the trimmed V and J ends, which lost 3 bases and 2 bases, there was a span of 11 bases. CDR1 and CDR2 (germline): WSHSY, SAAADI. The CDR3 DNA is TGCGCCAGCAGTGATACACGGGACACCTACAATGAGCAGTTCTTC. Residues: CASSDTRDTYNEQFF.

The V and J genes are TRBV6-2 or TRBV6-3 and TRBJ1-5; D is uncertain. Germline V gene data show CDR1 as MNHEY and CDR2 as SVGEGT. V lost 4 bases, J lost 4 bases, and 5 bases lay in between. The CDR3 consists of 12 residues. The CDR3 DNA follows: TGTGCCAGCAGTTCCCAGAATCAGCCCCAGCATTTT. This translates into CASSSQNQPQHF.

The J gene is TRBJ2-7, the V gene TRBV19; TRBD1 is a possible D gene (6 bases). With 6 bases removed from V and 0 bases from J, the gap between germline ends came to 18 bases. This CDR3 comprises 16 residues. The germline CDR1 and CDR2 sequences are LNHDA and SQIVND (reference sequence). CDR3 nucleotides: TGTGCCAGTAGCATGGGACCGGACAGTACCTCCTACGAGCAGTACTTC. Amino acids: CASSMGPDSTSYEQYF.

The CDR3 bases are TGTGCCAGCAGCTCAGGATTTGGGGCAGGTGAATTTCAAGAGACCCAGTACTTC. Protein: CASSSGFGAGEFQETQYF. This chain connects TRBV5-4 to TRBJ2-5, with D possibly being TRBD1 (5 bases). Germline V gene sequence: CDR1 SGHNT, CDR2 YYREEE (reference sequence). The CDR3 is 18 residues long. V lost 3 bases and J 2 bases, leaving 23 bases between the germline ends. Full variable domain (remainder filled in from reference TRBV5-4 and TRBJ2-5): ETGVTQSPTHLIKTRGQQVTLRCSSQSGHNTVSWYQQALGQGPQFIFQYYREEENGRGNFPPRFSGLQFPNYSSELNVNALELDDSALYLCASSSGFGAGEFQETQYFGPGTRLLVL.

CDR3 bases: TGTGCCAGCAGCGTATCAGGGGGAGGAAACACCATATATTTT. Its translation: CASSVSGGGNTIYF. The rearrangement uses TRBV9 and TRBJ1-3, with 7 bases identical to TRBD1. J was trimmed by 4 bases and V by 1 base; bases with no gene match: 2. This CDR3 contains 14 residues. Germline CDR1 and CDR2: SGDLS and YYNGEE.

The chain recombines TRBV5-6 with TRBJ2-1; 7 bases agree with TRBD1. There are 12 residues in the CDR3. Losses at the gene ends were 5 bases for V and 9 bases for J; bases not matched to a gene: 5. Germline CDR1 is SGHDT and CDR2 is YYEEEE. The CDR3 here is CASSPNRGEQFF. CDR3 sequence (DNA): TGTGCCAGCAGTCCGAACAGGGGTGAGCAGTTCTTC.

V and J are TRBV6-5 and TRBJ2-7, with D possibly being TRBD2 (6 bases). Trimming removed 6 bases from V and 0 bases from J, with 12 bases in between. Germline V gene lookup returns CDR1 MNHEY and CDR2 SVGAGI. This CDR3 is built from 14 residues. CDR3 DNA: TGTGCCAGCAGGGTGGCGGGGAGCTCCTACGAGCAGTACTTC. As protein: CASRVAGSSYEQYF.

The CDR3 nucleotides are TGTGCCAGTAAGGGGGCCGGGGGCTACACCTTC. Translated, it gives CASKGAGGYTF. The V call is TRBV27, the J call TRBJ1-2; 7 bases are a match to TRBD1. The CDR3 runs to 11 residues. Germline V gene data show CDR1 as MNHEY and CDR2 as SMNVEV (reference sequence). V lost 9 bases and J lost 8; bases outside the gene matches: 6.

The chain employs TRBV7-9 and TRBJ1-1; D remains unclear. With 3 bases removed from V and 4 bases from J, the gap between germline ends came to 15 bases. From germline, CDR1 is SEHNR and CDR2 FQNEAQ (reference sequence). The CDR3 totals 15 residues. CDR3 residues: CASSLEGNARTEAFF. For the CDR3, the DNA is TGTGCCAGCAGCTTGGAGGGTAATGCGCGCACTGAAGCTTTCTTT.

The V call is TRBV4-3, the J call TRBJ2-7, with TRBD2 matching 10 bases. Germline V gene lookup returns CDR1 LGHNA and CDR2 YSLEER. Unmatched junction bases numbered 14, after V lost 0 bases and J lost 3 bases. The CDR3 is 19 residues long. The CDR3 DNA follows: TGCGCCAGCAGCCAAGATCGGTTAGCGGGGGGTCCGTCGGACTACGAGCAGTACTTC. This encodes CASSQDRLAGGPSDYEQYF.

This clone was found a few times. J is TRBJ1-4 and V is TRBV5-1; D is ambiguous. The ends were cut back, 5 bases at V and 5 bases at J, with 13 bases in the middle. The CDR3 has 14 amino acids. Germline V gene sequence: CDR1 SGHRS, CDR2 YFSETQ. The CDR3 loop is CASRLGGSNEKLFF. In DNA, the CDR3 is TGCGCCAGCAGGCTGGGAGGTTCGAATGAAAAACTGTTTTTT.

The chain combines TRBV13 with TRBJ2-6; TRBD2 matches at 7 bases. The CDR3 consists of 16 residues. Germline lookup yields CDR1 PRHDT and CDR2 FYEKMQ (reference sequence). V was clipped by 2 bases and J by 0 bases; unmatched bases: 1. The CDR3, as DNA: TGTGCCAGCAGCTTACGGGGGGACTCTGGGGCCAACGTCCTGACTTTC. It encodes CASSLRGDSGANVLTF.

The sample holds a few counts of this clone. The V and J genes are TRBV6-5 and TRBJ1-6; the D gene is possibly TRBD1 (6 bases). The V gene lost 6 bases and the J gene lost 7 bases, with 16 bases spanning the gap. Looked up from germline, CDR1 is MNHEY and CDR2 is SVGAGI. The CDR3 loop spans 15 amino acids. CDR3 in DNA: TGTGCCAGCAGCCGGGACAAGCCAGGGAATTCACCCCTCCACTTT. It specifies CASSRDKPGNSPLHF.

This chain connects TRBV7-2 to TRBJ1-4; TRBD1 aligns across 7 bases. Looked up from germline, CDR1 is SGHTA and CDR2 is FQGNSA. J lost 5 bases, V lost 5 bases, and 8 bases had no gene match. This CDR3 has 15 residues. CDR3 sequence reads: CASSPPQGINEKLFF. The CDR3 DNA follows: TGTGCCAGCAGCCCCCCACAGGGGATAAATGAAAAACTGTTTTTT.

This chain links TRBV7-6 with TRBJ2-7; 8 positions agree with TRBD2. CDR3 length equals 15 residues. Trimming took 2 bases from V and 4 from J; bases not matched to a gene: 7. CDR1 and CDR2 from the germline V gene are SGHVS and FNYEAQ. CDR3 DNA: TGTGCCAGCAGCTTAAGAAGCGGGGGAGGATACGAGCAGTACTTC. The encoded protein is CASSLRSGGGYEQYF.

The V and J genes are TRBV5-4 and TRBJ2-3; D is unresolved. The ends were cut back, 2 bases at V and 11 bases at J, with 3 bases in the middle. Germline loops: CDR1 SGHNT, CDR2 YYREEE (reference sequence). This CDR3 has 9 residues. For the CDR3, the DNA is TGTGCCAGCAGCTTCCAGCAGTATTTT. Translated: CASSFQQYF.

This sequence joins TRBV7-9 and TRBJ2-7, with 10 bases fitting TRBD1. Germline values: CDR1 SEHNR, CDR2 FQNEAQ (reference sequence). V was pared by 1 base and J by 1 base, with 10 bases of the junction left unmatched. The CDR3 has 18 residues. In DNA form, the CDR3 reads TGTGCCAGCAGCTTAGTTGGGGACAGGGGCTCATCTTCCTACGAGCAGTACTTC. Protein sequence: CASSLVGDRGSSSYEQYF.

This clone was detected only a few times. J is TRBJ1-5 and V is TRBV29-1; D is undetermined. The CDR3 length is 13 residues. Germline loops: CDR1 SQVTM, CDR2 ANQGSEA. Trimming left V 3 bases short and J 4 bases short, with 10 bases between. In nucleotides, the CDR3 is TGCAGCGTTGAGTTGGGCGGGAATCAGCCCCAGCATTTT. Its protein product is CSVELGGNQPQHF.

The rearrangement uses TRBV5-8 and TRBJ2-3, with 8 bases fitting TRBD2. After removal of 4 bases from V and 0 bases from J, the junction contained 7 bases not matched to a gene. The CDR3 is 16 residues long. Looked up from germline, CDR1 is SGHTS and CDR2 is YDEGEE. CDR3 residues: CASSPQRGPSTDTQYF. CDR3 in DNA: TGTGCCAGCAGCCCCCAGCGGGGGCCGAGCACAGATACGCAGTATTTT.

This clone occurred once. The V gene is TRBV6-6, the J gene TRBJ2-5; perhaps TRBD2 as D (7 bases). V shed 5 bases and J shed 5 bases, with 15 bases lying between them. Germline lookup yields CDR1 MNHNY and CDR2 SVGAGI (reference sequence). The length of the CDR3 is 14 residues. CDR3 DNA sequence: TGTGCCAGCAGTCGAGGGGGGGCTGGGGAGACCCAGTACTTC. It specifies CASSRGGAGETQYF.

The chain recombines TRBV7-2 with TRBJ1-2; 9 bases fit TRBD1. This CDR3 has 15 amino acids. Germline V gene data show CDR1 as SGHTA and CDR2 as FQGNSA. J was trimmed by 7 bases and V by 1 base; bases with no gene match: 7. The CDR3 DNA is TGTGCCAGCAGCTTAGACTCCGTGACAGGGGGTGGCTACACCTTC. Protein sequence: CASSLDSVTGGGYTF. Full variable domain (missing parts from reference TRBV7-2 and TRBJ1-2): GAGVSQSPSNKVTEKGKDVELRCDPISGHTALYWYRQSLGQGLEFLIYFQGNSAPDKSGLPSDRFSAERTGGSVSTLTIQRTQQEDSAVYLCASSLDSVTGGGYTFGSGTRLTVV.

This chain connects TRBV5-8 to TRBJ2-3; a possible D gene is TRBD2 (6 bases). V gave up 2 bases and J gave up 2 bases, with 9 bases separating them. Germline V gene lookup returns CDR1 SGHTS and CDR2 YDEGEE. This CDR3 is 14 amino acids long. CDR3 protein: CASSLGGDTDTQYF. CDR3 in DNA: TGTGCCAGCAGCTTAGGAGGGGACACAGATACGCAGTATTTT.